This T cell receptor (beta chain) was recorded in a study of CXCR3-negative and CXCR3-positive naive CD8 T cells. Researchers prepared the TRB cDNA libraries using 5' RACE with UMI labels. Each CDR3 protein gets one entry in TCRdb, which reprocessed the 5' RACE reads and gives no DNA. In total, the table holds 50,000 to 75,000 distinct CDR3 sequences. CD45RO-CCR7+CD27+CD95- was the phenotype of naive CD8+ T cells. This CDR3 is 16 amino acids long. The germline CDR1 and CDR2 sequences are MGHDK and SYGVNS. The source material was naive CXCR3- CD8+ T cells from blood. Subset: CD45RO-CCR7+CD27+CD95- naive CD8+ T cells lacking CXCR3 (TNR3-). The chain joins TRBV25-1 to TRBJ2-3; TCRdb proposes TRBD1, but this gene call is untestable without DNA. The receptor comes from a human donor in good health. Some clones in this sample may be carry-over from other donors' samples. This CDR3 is CASSEGTGAYTDTQYF. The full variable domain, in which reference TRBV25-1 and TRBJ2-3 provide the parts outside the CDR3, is EADIYQTPRYLVIGTGKKITLECSQTMGHDKMYWYQQDPGMELHLIHYSYGVNSTEKGDLSSESTVSRIRTEHFPLTLESARPSHTSQYLCASSEGTGAYTDTQYFGPGTRLTVL.